These T cell receptor beta chains were read from a single sample in a study of OX40 agonist ivuxolimab in advanced cancers. The assay was immunoSEQ multiplex PCR, and TCRdb's table has in-frame clones only and misses some. The sample yields about 27,000 clones, 81% seen once. The source was CD4+ or CD8+ T cells sorted from blood, collected in a trial of the OX40 agonist ivuxolimab. The receptors stem from an adult with an advanced solid tumor such as melanoma, head and neck, liver or kidney cancer. Both conserved end residues are part of each CDR3. Expanded clones get a size class; other rows say once, few or many, or leave the size out.

j_gene,v_gene,abundance,CDR3aa
TRBJ1-2,TRBV6-1,NA,CASKAGVGYTF
TRBJ2-7,TRBV9,NA,CASSVQGISYEQYF
TRBJ2-7,TRBV11-2,NA,CASSLGQGIYEQYF
TRBJ2-2,TRBV5-6,few,CASSFGTGTLTGELFF
TRBJ2-1,TRBV6-5,NA,CASSYSGVSSYNEQFF
TRBJ2-7,TRBV10-3,NA,CAISLKLAGGLESSYEQYF
TRBJ2-1,TRBV14,NA,CASRGGSYSDEQFF
TRBJ2-7,TRBV13,NA,CASSFGTGYYEQYF
TRBJ2-5,TRBV9,NA,CASSGTGTRGQETQYF
TRBJ2-1,TRBV9,NA,CASSPPGGSSYNEQFF
TRBJ2-5,TRBV19,NA,CASSIAGGETQYF
NA,TRBV29-1,NA,CSVEVTTTALQGMQAYEQYF
TRBJ2-7,TRBV19,NA,CASSIGLADEQYF
TRBJ1-2,TRBV15,NA,CATSKGNYGYTF
TRBJ2-1,TRBV21-1,NA,CASSKAGGEQFF
TRBJ2-7,TRBV27,few,CASSLAWEQYF
TRBJ2-3,TRBV4-1,NA,CASSQRGRIGTSGYTDTQYF
TRBJ2-2,TRBV20-1,NA,CSASTGELFF
TRBJ2-7,TRBV5-4,NA,CASSPDSHEQYF
TRBJ2-2,TRBV9,NA,CASSVSGGELFF
TRBJ1-1,TRBV19,NA,CASSISRGLRAFF
TRBJ2-7,TRBV15,once,CATSRDSWIPYEQYF